This T cell receptor beta chain was recorded in a study of monozygotic twins with inflammatory bowel disease. Study conclusions and caveats: Healthy co-twins exceeded IBD patients in TCRbeta diversity as measured by inverse Simpson.

With regard to this clonotype: What it binds is unknown.

This CDR3 is 17 amino acids long. Per the germline V gene, CDR1 is SEHNR and CDR2 is FQNEAQ (reference sequence). Blood was drawn at around 2.5 ml per donor. The study subjected TCRalpha and TCRbeta cDNA to two nested PCRs of around 15 and 9 cycles. TCRdb re-analyzed the 5' RACE reads; it lists each CDR3 protein once, without DNA. Its table lists 110,000 or so distinct CDR3 sequences. Sequences were obtained from blood. V gene TRBV7-9 combines with J gene TRBJ1-1; TCRdb proposes TRBD1, but this gene call is untestable without DNA. The TCR was taken from a human donor with ulcerative colitis or Crohn's disease, or a healthy co-twin of an affected twin (not recorded which). CDR3 loop: CASSLVRGSGMNTEAFF.